Below are 23 T cell receptor beta chains sequenced from a single sample in a study of Tregs in tolerant kidney transplant recipients. TCRdb keeps only in-frame clones here, not all; method: immunoSEQ multiplex PCR. The sample has around 66,000 clones, 80% to 90% seen once; the top ten hold under 2.5%. The sequences come from Tregs from blood, collected before the transplant. The receptors here all came from a human donor who received a combined kidney and bone marrow transplant.

V usage is TRBV7-6 and J usage is TRBJ2-1; 7 bases agree with TRBD2. V trimming: 5 bases; J trimming: 1 base; junction bases outside the gene matches: 5. CDR1 is SGHVS and CDR2 is FNYEAQ in the germline V gene. The CDR3 contains 15 residues. CDR3 nucleotide sequence: TGTGCCAGCAGCGAACTAGCGTCATCCTACAATGAGCAGTTCTTC. Amino acids: CASSELASSYNEQFF. The complete variable domain, with remaining parts taken from reference TRBV7-6 and TRBJ2-1, reads GAGVSQSPRYKVTKRGQDVALRCDPISGHVSLYWYRQALGQGPEFLTYFNYEAQQDKSGLPNDRFSAERPEGSISTLTIQRTEQRDSAMYRCASSELASSYNEQFFGPGTRLTVL.

The chain joins TRBV6-5 to TRBJ2-7; no clear D gene. Germline V gene data show CDR1 as MNHEY and CDR2 as SVGAGI. Trimming removed 5 bases from V and 7 bases from J, with 9 bases in between. The CDR3 is 11 residues long. The CDR3 reads CASSGVGEQYF. DNA of the CDR3: TGTGCCAGCAGTGGGGTCGGAGAGCAGTACTTC.

The chain uses TRBV7-9 and TRBJ2-5; TRBD2 matches at 13 bases. Germline V lookup: CDR1 SEHNR, CDR2 FQNEAQ (reference sequence). The CDR3 has 16 amino acids. The trim removed 5 bases at V and 3 bases at J, leaving 6 bases unmatched. As DNA, the CDR3 is TGTGCCAGCAGCCCGGGACTAGCGGGAACAGAAGAGACCCAGTACTTC. Its protein product is CASSPGLAGTEETQYF.

This rearrangement joins TRBV11-2 to TRBJ1-2; tentatively, D is TRBD1 (6 bases). CDR3 length: 18 residues. Germline V lookup: CDR1 SGHAT, CDR2 FQNNGV. The ends were cut back, 5 bases at V and 4 bases at J, with 26 bases in the middle. The CDR3 DNA is TGTGCCAGCAGCCGACGCCCCCAGGTAACGGGGGCGGGCTATGGCTACACCTTC. It translates to CASSRRPQVTGAGYGYTF.

The DNA for the CDR3 is TGTGCCAGCGCACATGTGGGGCCCCAGGGGGTACTCGAGCAGTACTTC. Translating gives CASAHVGPQGVLEQYF. This chain uses TRBV27 with TRBJ2-7; TRBD1 matches 7 bases. V was clipped by 8 bases and J by 6 bases; unmatched bases: 19. Germline assignment: CDR1 MNHEY and CDR2 SMNVEV (reference sequence). This CDR3 comprises 16 residues.

The sample holds one count of this clone. The chain's CDR3 is CASSPQTGDTQYF. As DNA, the CDR3 is TGTGCCAGCTCACCCCAAACGGGAGATACGCAGTATTTT. The chain joins TRBV18 to TRBJ2-3; D is ambiguous. The germline V and J ends were trimmed by 3 bases and 5 bases, with 9 bases remaining between them. Germline V gene sequence: CDR1 KGHSH, CDR2 LQKENI. CDR3 length equals 13 residues.

A single count supports this clone. In DNA form, the CDR3 reads TGTGCCAGCAGCGCTCTTTTCGGCTACACCTTC. It codes for CASSALFGYTF. The chain has TRBV2 and TRBJ1-2; D is ambiguous. Germline V gene data show CDR1 as SNHLY and CDR2 as FYNNEI. Trimming removed 6 bases from V and 8 bases from J, with 10 bases in between. This CDR3 has 11 amino acids.

The genes are TRBV10-2 and TRBJ2-1, with 7 bases that match TRBD2. This CDR3 contains 12 residues. The germline V gene encodes CDR1 WSHSY and CDR2 SAAADI. Unmatched junction bases numbered 1, after V lost 6 bases and J lost 5 bases. The CDR3 is CASRGGDNEQFF. Here the CDR3 DNA reads TGCGCCAGCAGGGGGGGGGACAATGAGCAGTTCTTC.

The chain has TRBV6-5 and TRBJ1-3; TRBD1 is a possible D gene (5 bases). The CDR3 has 13 amino acids. The germline gives CDR1 MNHEY, CDR2 SVGAGI. The V end lost 10 bases, the J end lost 3 bases, and 13 bases lay between the germline ends. CDR3 coding DNA: TGTGCCACCACGACGGGGCGTGGAAACACCATATATTTT. Translated, it gives CATTTGRGNTIYF.

V and J are TRBV7-2 and TRBJ2-5; the D gene is possibly TRBD2 (7 bases). The CDR3 runs 14 residues. Trimming stripped 4 bases from V and 5 bases from J, with 14 bases between. CDR1 is SGHTA, CDR2 FQGNSA, per germline. The DNA for the CDR3 is TGTGCCAGCAGCTCAATCAGGGGAGGGGAGACCCAGTACTTC. This codes for CASSSIRGGETQYF.

J is TRBJ1-4 and V is TRBV7-8; 10 nucleotides align to TRBD1. With V trimmed by 5 bases and J by 6 bases, 6 bases remained unmatched. The CDR3 loop spans 15 amino acids. The germline CDR1 and CDR2 sequences are SGHVS and FQNEAQ. CDR3 sequence reads: CASSPTGGRDEKLFF. Written as DNA, the CDR3 is TGTGCCAGCAGCCCGACAGGGGGCCGAGATGAAAAACTGTTTTTT.

V is TRBV6-5 and J is TRBJ2-2; 13 bases agree with TRBD2. The CDR3 sequence is 16 residues long. Germline loops: CDR1 MNHEY, CDR2 SVGAGI. V shed 3 bases, J shed 5 bases, and the junction held 3 bases outside the gene matches. CDR3 in amino acids: CASSYPLAGGTGELFF. CDR3 coding DNA: TGTGCCAGCAGTTATCCACTAGCGGGAGGGACCGGGGAGCTGTTTTTT.

This clone came up a few times. The chain employs TRBV7-2 and TRBJ2-1, with D perhaps given as TRBD1 or TRBD2 (5 bases each). The CDR3 spans 14 residues. The ends were cut back, 5 bases at V and 6 bases at J, with 14 bases in the middle. CDR1 is SGHTA and CDR2 is FQGNSA in the germline V gene. This chain's CDR3 is CASSPRDDFNEQFF. CDR3 coding DNA: TGTGCCAGCAGCCCCCGGGACGACTTCAATGAGCAGTTCTTC.

This clone appeared a single time. This rearrangement joins TRBV20-1 to TRBJ2-3; no clear D gene. The ends were cut back, 0 bases at V and 10 bases at J, with 8 bases in the middle. Germline values: CDR1 DFQATT, CDR2 SNEGSKA (reference sequence). The CDR3 is 11 residues long. CDR3 sequence: CSAREEVAQYF. The CDR3 DNA reads as TGCAGTGCTAGAGAGGAAGTGGCGCAGTATTTT.

V and J are TRBV7-9 and TRBJ2-7; possibly TRBD1 or TRBD2 for D (7 bases each). The CDR3 extends over 15 amino acids. V was shortened by 5 bases and J by 1 base, with 15 bases between the two germline ends. CDR1 is SEHNR, CDR2 FQNEAQ, per germline (reference sequence). CDR3 sequence reads: CASSPPGGASYEQYF. In DNA, the CDR3 is TGTGCCAGCAGCCCTCCAGGGGGGGCATCCTACGAGCAGTACTTC.

This clone was recorded a few times. The rearrangement links TRBV7-9 to TRBJ2-3; D is unclear. V was clipped by 1 base and J by 6 bases, with 5 bases between them. CDR3 size: 12 residues. The V gene's germline CDR1 is SEHNR and CDR2 FQNEAQ (reference sequence). CDR3 region: CASSLVWDTQYF. The CDR3 DNA sequence: TGTGCCAGCAGCTTAGTGTGGGATACGCAGTATTTT.

The rearrangement joins TRBV7-9 to TRBJ2-5, with 8 nucleotides matching TRBD2. Trimming at V came to 1 base and at J to 4 bases, leaving 5 bases not matched to a gene. CDR1 is SEHNR and CDR2 is FQNEAQ in the germline V gene (reference sequence). This CDR3 has 15 residues. In DNA form, the CDR3 reads TGTGCCAGCAGCTTAGTAGACGGGGGGGCAGAGACCCAGTACTTC. Its protein is CASSLVDGGAETQYF.

The V and J genes are TRBV6-5 and TRBJ2-7, with 8 bases fitting TRBD1. Unmatched junction bases numbered 7, after V lost 3 bases and J lost 6 bases. Germline V gene data show CDR1 as MNHEY and CDR2 as SVGAGI. The CDR3 sequence is 14 residues long. This chain's CDR3 is CASSYPDRASEQYF. In DNA, the CDR3 is TGTGCCAGCAGTTATCCGGACAGGGCGAGCGAGCAGTACTTC.

The J gene is TRBJ2-2, the V gene TRBV27, with 7 bases fitting TRBD2. With 6 bases clipped from V and 8 bases from J, the junction kept 6 bases outside the gene matches. CDR3 length: 13 amino acids. The germline V gene encodes CDR1 MNHEY and CDR2 SMNVEV (reference sequence). Here the CDR3 DNA reads TGTGCCAGCAGGGAGACTAGCTCGGGGGAGCTGTTTTTT. Encoded protein: CASRETSSGELFF.

DNA for the CDR3: TGTGCCAGCAGCTTTGGGTTACTAGCGGGGGGACGCACAGATACGCAGTATTTT. It yields the protein CASSFGLLAGGRTDTQYF. This chain uses TRBV7-9 with TRBJ2-3, with 12 bases aligning to TRBD2. Trimming removed 3 bases from V and 1 base from J; junction bases left unmatched: 8. Germline CDR1 is SEHNR and CDR2 is FQNEAQ (reference sequence). This CDR3 region has 18 residues.

The sample holds one count of this clone. This chain connects TRBV6-6 to TRBJ2-7; unclear D gene. Trimming shortened V by 0 bases and J by 5 bases, and 17 bases separated the two germline ends. The CDR3 extends over 16 amino acids. Germline lookup yields CDR1 MNHNY and CDR2 SVGAGI (reference sequence). The CDR3 loop is CASSYSNRVGTHEQYF. CDR3 DNA: TGTGCCAGCAGTTACTCGAACCGGGTTGGAACCCACGAGCAGTACTTC.

The chain is built from TRBV18 and TRBJ2-1, with D perhaps matching TRBD1 or TRBD2 (6 bases each). CDR3 length: 14 residues. The germline V gene encodes CDR1 KGHSH and CDR2 LQKENI. V dropped 5 bases and J dropped 5 bases, with 13 bases sitting between them. The CDR3 nucleotides are TGTGCCAGCTCAGTATGGGGGGCAGACAATGAGCAGTTCTTC. Amino acid sequence: CASSVWGADNEQFF.

The chain combines TRBV4-1 with TRBJ2-3; TRBD2 matches at 10 bases. Per germline, CDR1 MGHRA and CDR2 YSYEKL. The CDR3 is made up of 16 amino acids. V dropped 1 base and J dropped 6; count of bases not matched to a gene: 7. The CDR3 coding sequence is TGCGCCAGCAGCCAAGGAGCGGGAGGGCAGGGGGATACGCAGTATTTT. It specifies CASSQGAGGQGDTQYF.